Each of the 14 T cell receptor beta chains below was sequenced from the same sample in a study of response to subunit inactivated influenza vaccine. MiXCR was run by TCRdb on the RT-PCR reads, yielding one entry per CDR3 protein. The sample carries about 700,000 distinct CDR3 sequences, more than 11% recorded once. The specimen was PBMCs from blood, collected roughly 15 days before vaccination. Receptor source: a man between 45 and 60 years old who received an inactivated influenza vaccine.

This clonotype was picked up many times. The J gene is TRBJ1-2, the V gene TRBV5-8; D not certain. The length of the CDR3 is 14 residues. CDR1 is SGHTS and CDR2 is YDEGEE in the germline V gene. V lost 2 bases to trimming and J lost 0 bases, with 8 bases between them. The CDR3 region is CASSFPLANYGYTF. The CDR3 DNA reads TGTGCCAGCAGCTTCCCACTAGCTAACTATGGCTACACCTTC.

Only a few counts were recorded for this clonotype. V gene TRBV15 combines with J gene TRBJ1-6, with D uncertain. This CDR3 contains 14 residues. Trimming took off 0 bases at V and 7 bases at J, with 7 bases between the two ends. The germline gives CDR1 LNHNV, CDR2 YYDKDF (reference sequence). Written as DNA, the CDR3 is TGTGCCACCAGCAGAGATCGGGAGAATTCACCCCTCCACTTT. This codes for CATSRDRENSPLHF.

J is TRBJ2-1 and V is TRBV2; 7 nucleotides agree with TRBD1. Germline V gene sequence: CDR1 SNHLY, CDR2 FYNNEI. The CDR3 spans 16 residues. Trimming took 5 bases from V and 6 from J; bases not matched to a gene: 13. CDR3 sequence reads: CASSNQGQAVGNEQFF. In DNA form, the CDR3 reads TGTGCCAGCAGTAACCAAGGACAGGCAGTCGGCAATGAGCAGTTCTTC.

This clonotype was observed a handful of times. V gene TRBV29-1 combines with J gene TRBJ2-5, with 7 nucleotides matching TRBD1. CDR1 and CDR2 from the germline V gene are SQVTM and ANQGSEA. Trimming took 5 bases from V and 4 from J; bases not matched to a gene: 7. The CDR3 loop spans 13 amino acids. CDR3 sequence: CSVSTGSGETQYF. CDR3 DNA: TGCAGCGTTTCGACAGGGTCCGGAGAGACCCAGTACTTC.

This clonotype has only a few counts. The genes are TRBV7-9 and TRBJ2-3, with 10 nucleotides matching TRBD2. The CDR3 covers 15 residues. Germline CDR1 reads SEHNR; CDR2 reads FQNEAQ (reference sequence). J was trimmed by 3 bases and V by 5 bases; bases with no gene match: 5. The CDR3 loop reads CASSRSSGGTDTQYF. The CDR3 DNA reads TGTGCCAGCAGCCGATCTAGCGGGGGTACAGATACGCAGTATTTT.

This clonotype was detected many times. V is TRBV4-3 and J is TRBJ1-2; maybe TRBD1 (6 bases). CDR1 is LGHNA, CDR2 YSLEER, per germline. Trimming stripped 4 bases from V and 4 bases from J, with 16 bases between. The CDR3 totals 15 residues. CDR3 sequence reads: CASSLVGGLGYGYTF. In DNA, the CDR3 is TGCGCCAGCAGCCTCGTAGGGGGTCTGGGCTATGGCTACACCTTC.

This clonotype was detected a few times. V and J are TRBV7-2 and TRBJ2-1; a weak D match, TRBD1 (6 bases). The CDR3 runs to 15 residues. The ends were cut back, 4 bases at V and 3 bases at J, with 13 bases in the middle. Germline CDR1 reads SGHTA; CDR2 reads FQGNSA. CDR3 in DNA: TGTGCCAGCAGCTCTACAGGGAACTACTACAATGAGCAGTTCTTC. This gives the protein CASSSTGNYYNEQFF.

The sample holds many counts of this clonotype. V and J are TRBV10-3 and TRBJ1-4; no reliable D call. V was cut by 1 base and J by 5 bases, with 14 bases left in between. CDR3 length: 16 amino acids. Germline CDR1 reads ENHRY; CDR2 reads SYGVKD. The CDR3 here is CAISEYANTQNEKLFF. The CDR3 bases are TGTGCCATCAGTGAGTACGCGAATACCCAAAATGAAAAACTGTTTTTT.

The V call is TRBV5-1, the J call TRBJ2-5; the D gene is possibly TRBD1 (6 bases). V lost 0 bases and J lost 5, with 20 bases in between. The CDR3 runs to 17 residues. The germline V gene encodes CDR1 SGHRS and CDR2 YFSETQ. DNA of the CDR3: TGCGCCAGCAGCTTGGAGCCCGGGACACCCGTAATTGAGACCCAGTACTTC. This sequence encodes CASSLEPGTPVIETQYF.

This clonotype has a handful of counts. V gene TRBV4-2 combines with J gene TRBJ2-1; D remains unclear. Trimming cost V 1 base and J 12 bases, with 16 bases left between them. The CDR3 is 14 residues long. CDR1 is LGHNA, CDR2 YNFKEQ, per germline. CDR3 nucleotide sequence: TGTGCCAGCAGCCAAGTATCGGGCCACCTGGGGCAGTTCTTC. Its translation: CASSQVSGHLGQFF.

This clonotype was observed a handful of times. The V and J genes are TRBV4-2 and TRBJ1-5; D uncertain. In germline, CDR1 is LGHNA, CDR2 YNFKEQ. The CDR3 length is 15 residues. V was cut by 3 bases and J by 2 bases, with 11 bases left in between. As DNA, the CDR3 is TGTGCCAGCAGCCATGTAGGGCAACGCAATCAGCCCCAGCATTTT. This translates into CASSHVGQRNQPQHF.

This clonotype was seen a handful of times. The chain joins TRBV11-2 to TRBJ1-1; D possibly corresponds to TRBD1 (5 bases). Germline CDR1 reads SGHAT; CDR2 reads FQNNGV. The germline V and J ends were trimmed by 5 bases and 5 bases, with 15 bases remaining between them. The CDR3 spans 14 residues. CDR3 residues: CASSPGRGGTEAFF. CDR3 sequence (DNA): TGTGCCAGCAGCCCCGGGAGGGGTGGGACTGAAGCTTTCTTT.

This clonotype turned up a few times. V usage is TRBV12-3 or TRBV12-4 and J usage is TRBJ2-3; 9 bases line up with TRBD1. The J segment lost 0 bases and the V segment lost 7 bases, leaving 8 bases of the junction unmatched. The CDR3 is 16 residues long. The CDR3: CASIVGTGRSTDTQYF. CDR3 sequence (DNA): TGTGCCAGCATCGTAGGGACAGGGAGAAGCACAGATACGCAGTATTTT.

J is TRBJ1-2 and V is TRBV4-3; possible D gene TRBD1, 6 bases. CDR3 size: 14 residues. Germline V gene sequence: CDR1 LGHNA, CDR2 YSLEER. V was trimmed by 0 bases and J by 7 bases, leaving 12 bases between them. The CDR3 region has the DNA TGCGCCAGCAGCCAAGAGGTGGGGGGCTCTGGCTACACCTTC. Its protein product is CASSQEVGGSGYTF.